The 20 T cell receptor beta chains given below trace back to one sample, sequenced in a study of T cell responses to AZD1222 COVID-19 vaccine. Generated by immunoSEQ multiplex PCR, the TCRdb table keeps only in-frame clones and is missing some. The profile shows about 90,000 clones, about 86% of them singletons. The sample consisted of peripheral blood, taken on day 0 of AZD1222 vaccination. The receptors were gathered from an adult in good health.

This chain links TRBV18 with TRBJ2-7, with 7 bases lining up with TRBD1. CDR3 size: 14 residues. Germline V gene sequence: CDR1 KGHSH, CDR2 LQKENI. The ends lost 6 bases at V and 2 bases at J; junction bases unmatched: 7. CDR3: CASSSQGLTYEQYF. Written as DNA, the CDR3 is TGTGCCAGCTCGTCACAGGGGTTGACCTACGAGCAGTACTTC. The whole variable domain, filled in from reference TRBV18 and TRBJ2-7, reads NAGVMQNPRHLVRRRGQEARLRCSPMKGHSHVYWYRQLPEEGLKFMVYLQKENIIDESGMPKERFSAEFPKEGPSILRIQQVVRGDSAAYFCASSSQGLTYEQYFGPGTRLTVT.

The chain joins TRBV11-2 to TRBJ2-3, with D perhaps TRBD2 (5 bases). CDR1 is SGHAT, CDR2 FQNNGV, per germline. The germline V and J ends were trimmed by 6 bases and 6 bases, with 10 bases remaining between them. The CDR3 is 12 residues long. This CDR3 reads CASSHGEDTQYF. The CDR3, as DNA: TGTGCCAGCAGTCATGGGGAGGATACGCAGTATTTT.

The chain combines TRBV19 with TRBJ2-3; 10 positions agree with TRBD2. The junction had 12 bases not matched to a gene; V was cut back by 5 bases and J by 4 bases. The CDR3 is made up of 17 amino acids. Germline CDR1 LNHDA, CDR2 SQIVND (reference sequence). As DNA, the CDR3 is TGTGCCAGTAGTTATCGTTCTAGCGGGAGATCGGCAGATACGCAGTATTTT. Translated: CASSYRSSGRSADTQYF.

The chain carries TRBV7-9 and TRBJ2-1; D gene unclear. Germline V gene sequence: CDR1 SEHNR, CDR2 FQNEAQ (reference sequence). The V gene lost 1 base and the J gene lost 8 bases, with 9 bases spanning the gap. The CDR3 extends over 13 amino acids. The CDR3 coding sequence is TGTGCCAGCAGCTTAGGAGGCTTGGATGAGCAGTTCTTC. Translation gives CASSLGGLDEQFF.

Notes on this clone: A junction boundary mismatches the germline segment, possibly from a read error. The CDR3: CASSPQGAENTEAFF. CDR3 bases: TGTGCCAGCTCTCCACAGGGGGCGGAAAACACTGAAGCTTTCTTT. V gene TRBV18 combines with J gene TRBJ1-1, with 9 bases aligning to TRBD1. The CDR3 contains 15 residues. Germline V gene data show CDR1 as KGHSH and CDR2 as LQKENI.

The J gene is TRBJ1-4, the V gene TRBV5-5, with D maybe TRBD1 (5 bases). Germline V gives CDR1 SGHKS, CDR2 YYEKEE (reference sequence). This CDR3 is built from 13 residues. V was trimmed by 2 bases and J by 8 bases, leaving 10 bases between them. CDR3 sequence: CASSFGQEEKLFF. The CDR3 coding sequence is TGTGCCAGCAGCTTTGGACAAGAGGAAAAACTGTTTTTT.

V is TRBV19 and J is TRBJ2-6; the D is unclear. CDR1 and CDR2 from the germline V gene are LNHDA and SQIVND (reference sequence). CDR3 length: 14 residues. V lost 6 bases to trimming and J lost 0 bases, with 6 bases between them. This CDR3 reads CASSLLSGANVLTF. CDR3 coding DNA: TGTGCCAGTAGCCTCCTCTCTGGGGCCAACGTCCTGACTTTC.

The chain recombines TRBV27 with TRBJ2-2; D may be TRBD1 (6 bases). Germline CDR1 reads MNHEY; CDR2 reads SMNVEV (reference sequence). The CDR3 covers 15 residues. V was cut by 3 bases and J by 5 bases, with 13 bases left in between. The CDR3 DNA is TGTGCCAGCAGTTTGGGCAGGGGTTATACCGGGGAGCTGTTTTTT. Its protein is CASSLGRGYTGELFF.

The V and J genes are TRBV29-1 and TRBJ2-7; D is tentatively TRBD1 or TRBD2 (7 bases each). Germline assignment: CDR1 SQVTM and CDR2 ANQGSEA. V was trimmed by 4 bases and J by 0 bases, leaving 13 bases between them. The CDR3 has 14 residues. CDR3: CSVGGRGGSYEQYF. CDR3 coding DNA: TGCAGCGTTGGGGGCAGGGGGGGCTCCTACGAGCAGTACTTC.

This chain links TRBV13 with TRBJ2-4; 12 bases match TRBD1. The CDR3 spans 17 residues. V trimming: 0 bases; J trimming: 10 bases; junction bases outside the gene matches: 10. Germline-derived CDR1 and CDR2 are PRHDT and FYEKMQ (reference sequence). CDR3 in DNA: TGTGCCAGCAGCTTAGGCGGGGGGACAGGGGGCCGACGGATTCAGTACTTC. Encoded protein: CASSLGGGTGGRRIQYF.

The chain couples TRBV14 to TRBJ2-7; the D gene could be TRBD1 or TRBD2 (5 bases each). V lost 1 base and J 4 bases, leaving 17 bases between the germline ends. Germline loops: CDR1 SGHDN, CDR2 FVKESK. The CDR3 length is 16 residues. CDR3 sequence: CASSQGGRQGTYEQYF. In nucleotides, the CDR3 is TGTGCCAGCAGCCAAGGAGGGCGGCAGGGTACGTACGAGCAGTACTTC.

V is TRBV11-3 and J is TRBJ1-1, with TRBD1 as a possible D gene (5 bases). Trimming removed 1 base from V and 4 bases from J, with 10 bases in between. Looked up from germline, CDR1 is SGHNT and CDR2 is YENEEA. The CDR3 is 14 residues long. The CDR3: CASSLAGGSTEAFF. CDR3 DNA: TGTGCCAGCAGCTTAGCGGGGGGGAGCACTGAAGCTTTCTTT.

This clone was seen only a few times. This sequence joins TRBV5-4 and TRBJ2-5; perhaps TRBD2 as D (6 bases). Per the germline V gene, CDR1 is SGHNT and CDR2 is YYREEE (reference sequence). The CDR3 has 14 residues. Trimming pared 4 bases from V and 7 bases from J, leaving 17 bases between. DNA of the CDR3: TGTGCCAGCAGCCCTCGGGACTCCTCTGCGACCCAGTACTTC. As protein: CASSPRDSSATQYF.

CDR3 in amino acids: CASSETSYHEQYF. The CDR3 DNA reads TGTGCCAGCAGCGAGACTAGCTACCACGAGCAGTACTTC. The rearrangement uses TRBV9 and TRBJ2-7; 7 bases match TRBD2. J gave up 5 bases and V 3 bases, and 5 bases lay outside the gene matches. Per the germline V gene, CDR1 is SGDLS and CDR2 is YYNGEE. This CDR3 has 13 residues.

This chain uses TRBV7-2 with TRBJ2-7, with TRBD2 matching 9 bases. From germline, CDR1 is SGHTA and CDR2 FQGNSA. CDR3 length: 13 amino acids. Trimming removed 11 bases from V and 5 bases from J; junction bases left unmatched: 10. This CDR3 is CALRKRGADEQYF. CDR3 nucleotide sequence: TGTGCCTTGAGGAAGCGGGGGGCCGACGAGCAGTACTTC.

The chain joins TRBV6-5 to TRBJ1-1; D is unclear. Trimming left V 0 bases short and J 3 bases short, with 8 bases between. CDR3 length: 14 amino acids. The germline V gene encodes CDR1 MNHEY and CDR2 SVGAGI. CDR3 nucleotide sequence: TGTGCCAGCAGTTACTCATTAGGCTACACTGAAGCTTTCTTT. This gives the protein CASSYSLGYTEAFF.

The V and J genes are TRBV2 and TRBJ2-2; D is perhaps TRBD1 (5 bases). Germline loops: CDR1 SNHLY, CDR2 FYNNEI. The CDR3 runs 14 residues. Trimming removed 2 bases from V and 5 bases from J, with 9 bases in between. In nucleotides, the CDR3 is TGTGCCAGCAGTGAAATTAAGGGGACCGGGGAGCTGTTTTTT. It translates to CASSEIKGTGELFF.

This clone was seen a single time. The chain is built from TRBV28 and TRBJ1-4, with 8 bases matching TRBD1. J lost 6 bases, V lost 5 bases, and 2 bases had no gene match. The CDR3 is 13 amino acids. Germline CDR1 reads MDHEN; CDR2 reads SYDVKM. The CDR3 sequence is CASSQGADEKLFF. DNA for the CDR3: TGTGCCAGCAGTCAGGGGGCCGATGAAAAACTGTTTTTT.

This chain joins TRBV9 and TRBJ2-7; no reliable D call. The V end lost 0 bases, the J end lost 7 bases, and 14 bases lay between the germline ends. Germline CDR1 SGDLS, CDR2 YYNGEE. This CDR3 region has 14 residues. CDR3 nucleotide sequence: TGTGCCAGCAGCGTAGGGCCAGAGGCGAGTGAGCAGTACTTC. Protein product: CASSVGPEASEQYF.

The chain couples TRBV6-2 or TRBV6-3 to TRBJ2-7; 10 bases fit TRBD2. This CDR3 has 14 amino acids. Germline V gives CDR1 MNHEY, CDR2 SVGEGT. V was pared by 5 bases and J by 3 bases, with 4 bases of the junction left unmatched. CDR3 nucleotide sequence: TGTGCCAGCAGTACTAGCGGGATTGGCTACGAGCAGTACTTC. It encodes CASSTSGIGYEQYF.